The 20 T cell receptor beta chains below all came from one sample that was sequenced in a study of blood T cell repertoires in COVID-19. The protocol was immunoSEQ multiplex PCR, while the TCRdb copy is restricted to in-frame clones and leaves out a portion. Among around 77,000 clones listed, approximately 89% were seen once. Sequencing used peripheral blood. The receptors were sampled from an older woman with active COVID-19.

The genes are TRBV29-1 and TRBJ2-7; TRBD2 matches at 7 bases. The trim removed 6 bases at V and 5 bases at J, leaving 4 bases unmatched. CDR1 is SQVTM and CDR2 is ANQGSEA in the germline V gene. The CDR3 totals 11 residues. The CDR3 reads CSVKRGHEQYF. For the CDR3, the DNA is TGCAGCGTGAAGCGGGGCCACGAGCAGTACTTC.

The CDR3, as DNA: TGTGCCAGCAGCAAAGAGTCGGGAGGCTACACCTTC. It encodes CASSKESGGYTF. The V gene is TRBV21-1, the J gene TRBJ1-2. TRBV21-1 is a known pseudogene. The CDR3 is 12 residues long.

In DNA, the CDR3 is TGTGCCAGCAGTGCCACTAGCGGGAGGCACACCGGGGAGCTGTTTTTT. Its translation: CASSATSGRHTGELFF. V and J are TRBV6-1 and TRBJ2-2; the match to TRBD2 covers 12 bases. Germline CDR1 and CDR2: MNHNS and SASEGT. The CDR3 spans 16 residues. V trimming: 4 bases; J trimming: 3 bases; junction bases outside the gene matches: 3.

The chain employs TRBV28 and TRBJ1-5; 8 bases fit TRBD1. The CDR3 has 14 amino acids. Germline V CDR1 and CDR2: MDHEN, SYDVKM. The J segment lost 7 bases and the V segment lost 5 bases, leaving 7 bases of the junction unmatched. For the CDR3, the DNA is TGTGCCAGCAGTCCAGGGGGCGACGGACAGCCCCAGCATTTT. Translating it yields CASSPGGDGQPQHF.

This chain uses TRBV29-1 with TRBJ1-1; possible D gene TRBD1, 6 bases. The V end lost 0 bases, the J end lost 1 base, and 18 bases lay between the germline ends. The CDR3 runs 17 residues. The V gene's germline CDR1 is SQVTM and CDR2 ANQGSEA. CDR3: CSVEETVGGAPNTEAFF. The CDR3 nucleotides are TGCAGCGTTGAAGAGACGGTCGGGGGGGCGCCGAACACTGAAGCTTTCTTT.

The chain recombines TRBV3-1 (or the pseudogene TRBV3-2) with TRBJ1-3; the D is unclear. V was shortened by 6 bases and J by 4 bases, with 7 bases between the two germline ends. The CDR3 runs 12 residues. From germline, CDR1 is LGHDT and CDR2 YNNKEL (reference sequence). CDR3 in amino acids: CASRASGNTIYF. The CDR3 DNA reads TGTGCCAGCAGAGCGAGCGGAAACACCATATATTTT.

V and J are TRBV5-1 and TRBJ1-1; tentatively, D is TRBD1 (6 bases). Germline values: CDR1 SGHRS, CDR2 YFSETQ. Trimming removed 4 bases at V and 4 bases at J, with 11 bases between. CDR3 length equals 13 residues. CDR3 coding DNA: TGCGCCAGCAGCCCCGGACAGTTCACTGAAGCTTTCTTT. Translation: CASSPGQFTEAFF.

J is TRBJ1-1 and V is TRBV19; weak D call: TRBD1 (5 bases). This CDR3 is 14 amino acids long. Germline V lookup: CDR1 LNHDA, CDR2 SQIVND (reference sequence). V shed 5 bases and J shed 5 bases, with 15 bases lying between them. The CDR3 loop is CASSPQGTRTEAFF. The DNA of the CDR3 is TGTGCCAGTAGTCCTCAGGGAACGAGAACTGAAGCTTTCTTT.

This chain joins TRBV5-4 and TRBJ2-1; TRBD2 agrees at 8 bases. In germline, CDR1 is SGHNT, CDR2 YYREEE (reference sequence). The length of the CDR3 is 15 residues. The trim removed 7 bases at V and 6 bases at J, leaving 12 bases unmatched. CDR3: CASSPPPSGSNEQFF. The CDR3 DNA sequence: TGTGCCAGCTCCCCTCCCCCTAGCGGGTCCAATGAGCAGTTCTTC.

CDR3 bases: TGTGCCAGCAGCCCAACGAGAGGGGGACGGGGTGAAAAACTGTTTTTT. Amino acid sequence: CASSPTRGGRGEKLFF. J is TRBJ1-4 and V is TRBV11-2; D possibly corresponds to TRBD1 (6 bases). The CDR3 length is 16 residues. Germline V lookup: CDR1 SGHAT, CDR2 FQNNGV. Trimming left V 5 bases short and J 7 bases short, with 20 bases between. Filled out from reference TRBV11-2 and TRBJ1-4, the complete variable domain reads EAGVAQSPRYKIIEKRQSVAFWCNPISGHATLYWYQQILGQGPKLLIQFQNNGVVDDSQLPKDRFSAERLKGVDSTLKIQPAKLEDSAVYLCASSPTRGGRGEKLFFGSGTQLSVL.

The CDR3 here is CASSLHQPGQRQGYTF. The CDR3 region has the DNA TGTGCCAGCAGTCTACACCAACCGGGACAGAGACAGGGCTACACCTTC. The chain combines TRBV28 with TRBJ1-2; 7 bases agree with TRBD1. The CDR3 spans 16 residues. Germline V gene sequence: CDR1 MDHEN, CDR2 SYDVKM. V was pared by 5 bases and J by 8 bases, with 17 bases of the junction left unmatched.

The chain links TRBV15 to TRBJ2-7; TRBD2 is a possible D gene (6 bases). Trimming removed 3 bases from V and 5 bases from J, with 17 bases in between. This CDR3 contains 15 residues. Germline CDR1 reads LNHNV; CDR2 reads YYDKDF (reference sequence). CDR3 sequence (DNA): TGTGCCACCAGCAGTTCTCGGGGGACTTTGCACGAGCAGTACTTC. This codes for CATSSSRGTLHEQYF.

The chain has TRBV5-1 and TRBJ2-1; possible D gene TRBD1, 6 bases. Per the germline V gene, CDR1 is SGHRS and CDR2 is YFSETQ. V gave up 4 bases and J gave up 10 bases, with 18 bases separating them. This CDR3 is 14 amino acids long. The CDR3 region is CASSPGAGAGEQFF. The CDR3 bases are TGCGCCAGCAGCCCGGGTGCAGGGGCTGGGGAGCAGTTCTTC.

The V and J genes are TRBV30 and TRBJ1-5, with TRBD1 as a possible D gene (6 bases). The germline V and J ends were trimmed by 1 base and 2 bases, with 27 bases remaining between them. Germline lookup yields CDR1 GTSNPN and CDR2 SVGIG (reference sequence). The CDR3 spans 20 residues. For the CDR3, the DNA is TGTGCCTGGAGTGCCACTCTCGCGGGGGGCGGAAAGTACGGCAATCAGCCCCAGCATTTT. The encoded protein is CAWSATLAGGGKYGNQPQHF. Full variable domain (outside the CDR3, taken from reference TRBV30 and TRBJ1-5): SQTIHQWPATLVQPVGSPLSLECTVEGTSNPNLYWYRQAAGRGLQLLFYSVGIGQISSEVPQNLSASRPQDRQFILSSKKLLLSDSGFYLCAWSATLAGGGKYGNQPQHFGDGTRLSIL.

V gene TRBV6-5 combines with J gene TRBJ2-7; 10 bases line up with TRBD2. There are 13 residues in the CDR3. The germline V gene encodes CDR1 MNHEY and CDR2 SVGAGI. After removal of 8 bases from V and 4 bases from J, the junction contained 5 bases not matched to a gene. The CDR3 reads CASLPSGRYEQYF. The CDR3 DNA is TGTGCCAGCTTACCTAGCGGGAGATACGAGCAGTACTTC.

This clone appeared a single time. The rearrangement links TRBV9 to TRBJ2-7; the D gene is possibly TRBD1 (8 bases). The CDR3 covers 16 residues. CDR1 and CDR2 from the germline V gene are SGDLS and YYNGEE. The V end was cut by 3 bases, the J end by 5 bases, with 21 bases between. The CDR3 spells CASSASTTGGGNEQYF. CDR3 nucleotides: TGTGCCAGCAGCGCCTCCACCACAGGGGGGGGAAACGAGCAGTACTTC.

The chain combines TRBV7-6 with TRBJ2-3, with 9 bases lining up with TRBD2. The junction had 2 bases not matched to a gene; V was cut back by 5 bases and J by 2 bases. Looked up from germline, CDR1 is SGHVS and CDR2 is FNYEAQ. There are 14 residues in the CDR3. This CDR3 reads CASSRLAVTDTQYF. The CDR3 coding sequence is TGTGCCAGCAGCCGACTAGCGGTCACAGATACGCAGTATTTT.

This CDR3 is CASSLGLAGNGELFF. DNA of the CDR3: TGTGCCAGTAGTCTCGGACTAGCGGGAAATGGGGAGCTGTTTTTT. The V gene is TRBV19, the J gene TRBJ2-2, with 12 positions matching TRBD2. The CDR3 spans 15 residues. In germline, CDR1 is LNHDA, CDR2 SQIVND (reference sequence). Unmatched junction bases numbered 6, after V lost 5 bases and J lost 8 bases.

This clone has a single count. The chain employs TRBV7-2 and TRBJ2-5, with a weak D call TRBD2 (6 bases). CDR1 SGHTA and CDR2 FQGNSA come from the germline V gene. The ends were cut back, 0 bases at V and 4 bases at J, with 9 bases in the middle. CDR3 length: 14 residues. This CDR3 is CASSLAGLRETQYF. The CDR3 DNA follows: TGTGCCAGCAGCTTAGCTGGACTAAGAGAGACCCAGTACTTC. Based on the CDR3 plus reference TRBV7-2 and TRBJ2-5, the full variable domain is GAGVSQSPSNKVTEKGKDVELRCDPISGHTALYWYRQSLGQGLEFLIYFQGNSAPDKSGLPSDRFSAERTGGSVSTLTIQRTQQEDSAVYLCASSLAGLRETQYFGPGTRLLVL.

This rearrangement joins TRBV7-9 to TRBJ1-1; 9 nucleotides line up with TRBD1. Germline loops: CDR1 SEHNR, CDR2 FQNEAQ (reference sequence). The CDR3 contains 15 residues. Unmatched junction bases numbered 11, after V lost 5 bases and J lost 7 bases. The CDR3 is CASSNRGQGNSEAFF. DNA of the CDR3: TGTGCCAGCAGCAACCGGGGACAGGGAAATAGTGAAGCTTTCTTT. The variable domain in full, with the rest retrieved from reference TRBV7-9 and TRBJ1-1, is DTGVSQNPRHKITKRGQNVTFRCDPISEHNRLYWYRQTLGQGPEFLTYFQNEAQLEKSRLLSDRFSAERPKGSFSTLEIQRTEQGDSAMYLCASSNRGQGNSEAFFGQGTRLTVV.